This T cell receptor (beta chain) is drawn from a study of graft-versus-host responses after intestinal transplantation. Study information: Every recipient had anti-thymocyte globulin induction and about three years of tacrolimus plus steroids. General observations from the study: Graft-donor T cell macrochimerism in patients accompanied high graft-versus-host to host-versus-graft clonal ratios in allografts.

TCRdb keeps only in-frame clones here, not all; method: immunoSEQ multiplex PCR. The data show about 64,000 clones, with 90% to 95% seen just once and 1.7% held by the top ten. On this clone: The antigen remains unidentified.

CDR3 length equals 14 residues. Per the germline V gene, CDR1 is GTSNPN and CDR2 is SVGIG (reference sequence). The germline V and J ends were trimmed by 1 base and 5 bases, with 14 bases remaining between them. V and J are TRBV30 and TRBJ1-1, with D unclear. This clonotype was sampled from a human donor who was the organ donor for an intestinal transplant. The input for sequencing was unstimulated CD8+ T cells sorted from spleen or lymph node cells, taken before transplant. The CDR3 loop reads CAWSGLGGRTEAFF. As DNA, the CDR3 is TGTGCCTGGAGTGGGCTAGGAGGACGGACTGAAGCTTTCTTT.